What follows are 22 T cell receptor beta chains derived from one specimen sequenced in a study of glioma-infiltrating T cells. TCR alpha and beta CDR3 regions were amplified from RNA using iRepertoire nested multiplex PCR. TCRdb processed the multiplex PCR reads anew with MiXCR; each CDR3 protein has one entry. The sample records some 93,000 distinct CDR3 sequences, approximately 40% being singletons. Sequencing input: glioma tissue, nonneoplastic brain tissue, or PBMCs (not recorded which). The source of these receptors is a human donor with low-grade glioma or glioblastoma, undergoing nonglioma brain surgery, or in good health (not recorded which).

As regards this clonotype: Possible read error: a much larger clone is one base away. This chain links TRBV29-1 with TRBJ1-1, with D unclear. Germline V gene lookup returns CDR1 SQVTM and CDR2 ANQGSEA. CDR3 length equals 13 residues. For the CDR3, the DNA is TGCGGCGTTGTAAGTGGGAGACCCACTGAAGCTTTCTTT. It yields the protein CGVVSGRPTEAFF.

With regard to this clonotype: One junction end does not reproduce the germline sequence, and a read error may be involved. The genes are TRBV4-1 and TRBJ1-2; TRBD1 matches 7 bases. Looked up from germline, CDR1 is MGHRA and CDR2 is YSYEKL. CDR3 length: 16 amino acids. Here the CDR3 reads CASSQVGTERSYGYAF. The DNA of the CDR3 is TGCGCCAGCAGCCAGGTAGGGACAGAGCGGAGCTATGGCTACGCCTTC.

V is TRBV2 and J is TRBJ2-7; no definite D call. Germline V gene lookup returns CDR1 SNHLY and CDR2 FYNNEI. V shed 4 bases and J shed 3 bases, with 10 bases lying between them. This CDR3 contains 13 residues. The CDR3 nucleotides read TGTGCCAGCAGTGCCAACTATGGCTACGAGCAGTACTTC. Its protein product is CASSANYGYEQYF. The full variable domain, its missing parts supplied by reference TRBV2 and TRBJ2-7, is EPEVTQTPSHQVTQMGQEVILRCVPISNHLYFYWYRQILGQKVEFLVSFYNNEISEKSEIFDDQFSVERPDGSNFTLKIRSTKLEDSAMYFCASSANYGYEQYFGPGTRLTVT.

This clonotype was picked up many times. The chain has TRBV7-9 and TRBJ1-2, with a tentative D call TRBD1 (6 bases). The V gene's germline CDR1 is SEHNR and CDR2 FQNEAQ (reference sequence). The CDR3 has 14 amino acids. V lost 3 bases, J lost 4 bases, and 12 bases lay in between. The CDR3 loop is CASSFGGKSYGYTF. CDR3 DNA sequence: TGTGCCAGCAGCTTTGGGGGCAAAAGCTATGGCTACACCTTC.

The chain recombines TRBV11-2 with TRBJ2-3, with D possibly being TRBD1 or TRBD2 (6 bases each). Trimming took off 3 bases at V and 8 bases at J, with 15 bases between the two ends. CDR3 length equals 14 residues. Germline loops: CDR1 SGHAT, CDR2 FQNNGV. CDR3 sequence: CASSLSQGGPTQYF. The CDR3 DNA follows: TGTGCCAGCAGCTTGTCACAGGGAGGTCCTACGCAGTATTTT.

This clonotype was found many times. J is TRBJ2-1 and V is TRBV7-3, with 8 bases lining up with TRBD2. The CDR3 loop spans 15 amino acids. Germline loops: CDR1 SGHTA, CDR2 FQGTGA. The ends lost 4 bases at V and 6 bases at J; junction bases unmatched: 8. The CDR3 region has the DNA TGTGCCAGCAGCTCCATAGCGGGAACGGTCAATGAGCAGTTCTTC. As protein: CASSSIAGTVNEQFF.

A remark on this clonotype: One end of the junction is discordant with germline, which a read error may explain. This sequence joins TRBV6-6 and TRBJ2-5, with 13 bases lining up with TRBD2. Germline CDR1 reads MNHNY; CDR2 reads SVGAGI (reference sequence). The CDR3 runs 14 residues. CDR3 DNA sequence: TGCGCCAGCAGTACTAGCGGGGGGGAGGAGACCCAGTACTTC. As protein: CASSTSGGEETQYF.

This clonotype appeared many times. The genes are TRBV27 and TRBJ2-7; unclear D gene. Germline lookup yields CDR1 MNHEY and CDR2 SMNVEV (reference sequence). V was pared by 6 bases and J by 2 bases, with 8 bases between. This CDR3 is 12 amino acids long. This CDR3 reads CASRSVAYEQYF. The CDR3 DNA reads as TGTGCCAGCAGGTCAGTTGCCTACGAGCAGTACTTC.

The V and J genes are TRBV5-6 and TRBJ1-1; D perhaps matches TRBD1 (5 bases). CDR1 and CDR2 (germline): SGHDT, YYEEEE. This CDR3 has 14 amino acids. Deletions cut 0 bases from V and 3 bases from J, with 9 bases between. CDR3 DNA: TGTGCCAGCAGCTTGGGACAGCTGGACACTGAAGCTTTCTTT. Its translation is CASSLGQLDTEAFF.

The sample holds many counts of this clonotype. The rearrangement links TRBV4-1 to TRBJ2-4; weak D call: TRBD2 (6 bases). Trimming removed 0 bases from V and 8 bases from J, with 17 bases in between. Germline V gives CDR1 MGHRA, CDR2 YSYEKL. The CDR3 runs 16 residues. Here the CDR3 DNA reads TGCGCCAGCAGCCAAGAGGGAGCGGGCCGCGGAGACATTCAGTACTTC. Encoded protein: CASSQEGAGRGDIQYF.

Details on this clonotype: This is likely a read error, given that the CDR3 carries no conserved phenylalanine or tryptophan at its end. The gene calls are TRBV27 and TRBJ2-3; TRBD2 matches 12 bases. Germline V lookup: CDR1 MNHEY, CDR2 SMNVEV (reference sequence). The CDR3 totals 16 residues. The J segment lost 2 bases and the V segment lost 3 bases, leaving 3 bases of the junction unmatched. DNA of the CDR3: TGTGCCAGCAGTTTGCTAGCGGGGGGGCCCACAGATACGCAGTATATT. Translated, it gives CASSLLAGGPTDTQYI.

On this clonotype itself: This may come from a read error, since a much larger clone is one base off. DNA of the CDR3: TGTGCCAGCTCACCACCGCGGTTACCCTACGAGCAGTACTTC. Translation: CASSPPRLPYEQYF. V and J are TRBV18 and TRBJ2-7; D remains unclear. Germline loops: CDR1 KGHSH, CDR2 LQKENI. Trimming pared 0 bases from V and 2 bases from J, leaving 8 bases between. The CDR3 has 14 amino acids.

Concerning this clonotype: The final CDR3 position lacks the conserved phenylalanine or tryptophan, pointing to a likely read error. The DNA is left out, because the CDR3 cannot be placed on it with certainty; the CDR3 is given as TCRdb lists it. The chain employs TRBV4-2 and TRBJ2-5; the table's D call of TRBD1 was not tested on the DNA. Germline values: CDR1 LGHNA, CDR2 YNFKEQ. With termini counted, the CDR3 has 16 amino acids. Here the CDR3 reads CAISPGVTGDRDTHDL.

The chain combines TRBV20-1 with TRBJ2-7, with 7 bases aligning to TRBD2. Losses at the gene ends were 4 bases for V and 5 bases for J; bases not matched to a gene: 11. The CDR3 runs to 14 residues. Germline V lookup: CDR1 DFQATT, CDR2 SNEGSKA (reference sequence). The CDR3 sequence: CSAILGGGPHEQYF. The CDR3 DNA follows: TGCAGTGCTATTCTTGGGGGAGGGCCCCACGAGCAGTACTTC.

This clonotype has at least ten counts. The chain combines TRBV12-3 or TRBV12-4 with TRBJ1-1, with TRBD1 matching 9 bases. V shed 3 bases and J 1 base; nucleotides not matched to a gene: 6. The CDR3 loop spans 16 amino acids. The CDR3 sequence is CASSFADRGGNTEAFF. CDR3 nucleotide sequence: TGTGCCAGCAGTTTTGCGGACAGGGGAGGGAACACTGAAGCTTTCTTT.

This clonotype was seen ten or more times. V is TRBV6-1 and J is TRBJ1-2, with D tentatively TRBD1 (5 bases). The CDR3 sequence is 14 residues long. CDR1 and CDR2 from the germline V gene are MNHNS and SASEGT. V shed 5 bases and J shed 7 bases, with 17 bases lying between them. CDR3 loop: CASSLGAIVGGYTF. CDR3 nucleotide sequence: TGTGCCAGCAGTTTAGGGGCTATAGTAGGTGGCTACACCTTC.

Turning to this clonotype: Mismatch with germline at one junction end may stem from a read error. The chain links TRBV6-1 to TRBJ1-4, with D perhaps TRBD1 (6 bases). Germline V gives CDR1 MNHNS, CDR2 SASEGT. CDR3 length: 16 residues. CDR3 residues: CASSLGGPVLNVKLFF. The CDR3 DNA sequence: TGTGCCAGCAGCTTGGGGGGGCCCGTCCTTAATGTAAAACTGTTTTTT.

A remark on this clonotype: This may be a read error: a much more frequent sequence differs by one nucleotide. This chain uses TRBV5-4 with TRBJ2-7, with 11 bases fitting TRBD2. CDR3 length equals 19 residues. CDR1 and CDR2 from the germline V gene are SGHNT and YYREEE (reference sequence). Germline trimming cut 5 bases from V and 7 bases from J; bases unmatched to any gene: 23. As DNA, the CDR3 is TGTGCCAGCAGGTACCGACTAGCGGGGATTGGAAGCTCCTACAATGAGCAGTACTTC. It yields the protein CASRYRLAGIGSSYNEQYF.

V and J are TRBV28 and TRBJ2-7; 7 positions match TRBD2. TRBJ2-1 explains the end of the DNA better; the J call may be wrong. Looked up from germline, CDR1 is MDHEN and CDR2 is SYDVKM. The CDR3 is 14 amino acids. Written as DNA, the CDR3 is TGTGCCAGCAGTGCGGGGGAAAGGGCCTACGAGCAGTTCTTC. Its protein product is CASSAGERAYEQFF.

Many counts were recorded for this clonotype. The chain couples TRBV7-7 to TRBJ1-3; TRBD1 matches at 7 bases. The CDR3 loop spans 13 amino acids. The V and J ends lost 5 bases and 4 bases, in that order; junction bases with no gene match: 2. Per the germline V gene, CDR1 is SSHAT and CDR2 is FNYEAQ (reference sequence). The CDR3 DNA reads TGTGCCAGCAGCGCGGACAGGGGAAACACCATATATTTT. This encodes CASSADRGNTIYF. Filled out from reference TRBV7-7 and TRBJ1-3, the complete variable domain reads GAGVSQSPRYKVTKRGQDVTLRCDPISSHATLYWYQQALGQGPEFLTYFNYEAQPDKSGLPSDRFSAERPEGSISTLTIQRTEQRDSAMYRCASSADRGNTIYFGEGSWLTVV.

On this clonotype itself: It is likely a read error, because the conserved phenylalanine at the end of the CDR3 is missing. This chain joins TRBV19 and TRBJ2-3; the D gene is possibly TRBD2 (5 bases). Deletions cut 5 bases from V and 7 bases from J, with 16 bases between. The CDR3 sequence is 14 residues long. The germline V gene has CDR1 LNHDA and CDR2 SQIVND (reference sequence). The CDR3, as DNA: TGTGCCAGTAGTCCCCGGGATAATTACCATACGCAGTATTTA. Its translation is CASSPRDNYHTQYL.

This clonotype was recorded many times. The CDR3 sequence is CSASGWRGGLDTQYF. In DNA, the CDR3 is TGCAGTGCTAGCGGGTGGAGGGGGGGCTTAGATACGCAGTATTTT. The chain couples TRBV20-1 to TRBJ2-3; D is perhaps TRBD2 (7 bases). CDR3 length: 15 amino acids. Trimming cost V 3 bases and J 5 bases, with 18 bases left between them. The germline V gene encodes CDR1 DFQATT and CDR2 SNEGSKA (reference sequence).